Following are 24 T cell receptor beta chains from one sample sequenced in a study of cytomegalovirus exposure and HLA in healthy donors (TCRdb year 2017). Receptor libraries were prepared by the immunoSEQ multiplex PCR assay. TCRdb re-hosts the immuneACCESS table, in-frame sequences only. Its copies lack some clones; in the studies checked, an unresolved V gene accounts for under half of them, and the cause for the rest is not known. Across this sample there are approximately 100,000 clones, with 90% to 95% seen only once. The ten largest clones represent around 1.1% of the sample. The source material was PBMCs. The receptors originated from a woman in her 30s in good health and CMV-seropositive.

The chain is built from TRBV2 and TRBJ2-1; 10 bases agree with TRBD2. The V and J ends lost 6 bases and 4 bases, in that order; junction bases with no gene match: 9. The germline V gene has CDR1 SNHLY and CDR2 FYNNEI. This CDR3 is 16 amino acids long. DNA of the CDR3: TGTGCCAGCAGCACTTCTAGCGGGAGTGGTTACAATGAGCAGTTCTTC. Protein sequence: CASSTSSGSGYNEQFF.

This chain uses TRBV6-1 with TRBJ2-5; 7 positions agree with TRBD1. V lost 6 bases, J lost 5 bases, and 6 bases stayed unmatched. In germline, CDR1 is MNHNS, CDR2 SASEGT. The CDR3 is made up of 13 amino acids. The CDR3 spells CASRVTGEETQYF. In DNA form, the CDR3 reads TGTGCCAGCAGGGTTACAGGGGAGGAGACCCAGTACTTC.

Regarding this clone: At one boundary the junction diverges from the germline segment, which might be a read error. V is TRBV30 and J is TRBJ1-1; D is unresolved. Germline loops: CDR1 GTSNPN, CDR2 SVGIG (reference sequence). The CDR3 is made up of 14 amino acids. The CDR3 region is CAWGVDHMNTEAFF. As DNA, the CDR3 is TGTGCCTGGGGTGTCGATCACATGAACACTGAAGCTTTCTTT.

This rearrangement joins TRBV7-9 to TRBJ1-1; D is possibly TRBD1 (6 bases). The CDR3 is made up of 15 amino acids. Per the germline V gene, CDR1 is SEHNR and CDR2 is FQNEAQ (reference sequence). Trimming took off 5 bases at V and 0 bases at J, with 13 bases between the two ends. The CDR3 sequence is CASSTRQVLNTEAFF. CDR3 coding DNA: TGTGCCAGCAGCACCCGACAGGTGTTGAACACTGAAGCTTTCTTT.

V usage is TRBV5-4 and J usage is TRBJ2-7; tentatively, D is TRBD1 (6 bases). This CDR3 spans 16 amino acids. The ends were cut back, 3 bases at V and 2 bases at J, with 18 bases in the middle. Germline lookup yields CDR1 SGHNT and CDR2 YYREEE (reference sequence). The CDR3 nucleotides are TGTGCCAGCAGCTCCACTAAACTTCCAGGGGCCTACGAGCAGTACTTC. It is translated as CASSSTKLPGAYEQYF.

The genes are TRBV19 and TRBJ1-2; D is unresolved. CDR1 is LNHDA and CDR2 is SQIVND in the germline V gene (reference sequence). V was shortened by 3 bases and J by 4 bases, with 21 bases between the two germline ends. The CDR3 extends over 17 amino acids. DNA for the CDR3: TGTGCCAGTAGTATGAGTGCAGCGGCGTACCACCTCTATGGCTACACCTTC. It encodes CASSMSAAAYHLYGYTF.

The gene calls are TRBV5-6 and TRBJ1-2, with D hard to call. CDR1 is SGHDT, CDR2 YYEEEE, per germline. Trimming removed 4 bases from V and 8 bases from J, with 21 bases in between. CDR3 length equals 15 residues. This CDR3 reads CASSPLLRPNWGYTF. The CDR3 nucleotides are TGTGCCAGCAGCCCCCTTTTGAGGCCTAACTGGGGCTACACCTTC.

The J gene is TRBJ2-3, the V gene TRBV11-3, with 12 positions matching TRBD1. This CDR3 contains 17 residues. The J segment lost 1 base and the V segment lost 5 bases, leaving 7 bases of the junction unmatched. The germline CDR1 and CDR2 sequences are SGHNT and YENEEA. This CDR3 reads CASSHGTGGFGTDTQYF. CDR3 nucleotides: TGTGCCAGCAGCCATGGGACAGGGGGCTTCGGCACAGATACGCAGTATTTT.

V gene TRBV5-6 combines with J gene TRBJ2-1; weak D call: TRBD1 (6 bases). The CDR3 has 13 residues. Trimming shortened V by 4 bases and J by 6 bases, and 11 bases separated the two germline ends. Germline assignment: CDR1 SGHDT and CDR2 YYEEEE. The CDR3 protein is CASSLVRGNEQFF. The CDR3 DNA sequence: TGTGCCAGCAGCCTTGTCAGGGGCAATGAGCAGTTCTTC.

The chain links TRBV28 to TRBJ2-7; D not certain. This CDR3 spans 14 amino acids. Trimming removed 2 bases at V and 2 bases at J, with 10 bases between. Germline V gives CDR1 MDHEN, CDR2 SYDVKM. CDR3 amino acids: CASSLPHMAYEQYF. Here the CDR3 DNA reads TGTGCCAGCAGTTTACCCCACATGGCCTACGAGCAGTACTTC.

The CDR3: CASSGSGTESYEQYF. The CDR3 DNA is TGTGCCAGCAGCGGCTCCGGGACTGAAAGCTACGAGCAGTACTTC. The chain joins TRBV2 to TRBJ2-7, with a tentative D call TRBD2 (6 bases). Trimming removed 6 bases from V and 3 bases from J, with 18 bases in between. There are 15 residues in the CDR3. The germline V gene encodes CDR1 SNHLY and CDR2 FYNNEI. The full variable domain, in which reference TRBV2 and TRBJ2-7 provide the parts outside the CDR3, is EPEVTQTPSHQVTQMGQEVILRCVPISNHLYFYWYRQILGQKVEFLVSFYNNEISEKSEIFDDQFSVERPDGSNFTLKIRSTKLEDSAMYFCASSGSGTESYEQYFGPGTRLTVT.

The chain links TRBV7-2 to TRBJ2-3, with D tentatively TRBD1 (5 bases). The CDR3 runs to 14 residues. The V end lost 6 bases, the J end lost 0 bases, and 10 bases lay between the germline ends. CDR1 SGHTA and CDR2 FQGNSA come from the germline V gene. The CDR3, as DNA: TGTGCCAGCAGAAACAGGCTGAGCACAGATACGCAGTATTTT. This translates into CASRNRLSTDTQYF.

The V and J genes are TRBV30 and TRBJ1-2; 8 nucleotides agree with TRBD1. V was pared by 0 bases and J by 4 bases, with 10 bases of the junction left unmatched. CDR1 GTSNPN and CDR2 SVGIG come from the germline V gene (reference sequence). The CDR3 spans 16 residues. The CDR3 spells CAWSVGSAGGGYGYTF. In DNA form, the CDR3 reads TGTGCCTGGAGTGTGGGGTCGGCAGGGGGCGGCTATGGCTACACCTTC.

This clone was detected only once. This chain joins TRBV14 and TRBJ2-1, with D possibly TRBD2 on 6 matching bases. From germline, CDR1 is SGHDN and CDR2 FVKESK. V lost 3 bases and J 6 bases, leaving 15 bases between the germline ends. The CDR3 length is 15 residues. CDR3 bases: TGTGCCAGCAGCCACCGACTAGGTCCGGTCAATGAGCAGTTCTTC. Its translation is CASSHRLGPVNEQFF.

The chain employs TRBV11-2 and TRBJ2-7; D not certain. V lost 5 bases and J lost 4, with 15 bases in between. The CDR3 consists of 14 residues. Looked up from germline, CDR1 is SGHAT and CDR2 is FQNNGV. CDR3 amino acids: CASSPLAPRYEQYF. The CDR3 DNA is TGTGCCAGCAGCCCCCTTGCCCCTAGGTACGAGCAGTACTTC.

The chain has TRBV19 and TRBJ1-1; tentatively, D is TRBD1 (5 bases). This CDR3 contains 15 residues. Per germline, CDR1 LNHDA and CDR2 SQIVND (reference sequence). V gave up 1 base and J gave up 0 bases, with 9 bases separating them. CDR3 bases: TGTGCCAGTAGTATAGGCGGGGGAATGAACACTGAAGCTTTCTTT. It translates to CASSIGGGMNTEAFF.

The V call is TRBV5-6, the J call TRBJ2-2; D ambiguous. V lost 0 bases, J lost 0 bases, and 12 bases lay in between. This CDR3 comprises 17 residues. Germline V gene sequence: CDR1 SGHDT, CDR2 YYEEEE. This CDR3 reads CASSLDLERSNTGELFF. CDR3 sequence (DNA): TGTGCCAGCAGCTTGGATCTAGAACGGTCGAACACCGGGGAGCTGTTTTTT.

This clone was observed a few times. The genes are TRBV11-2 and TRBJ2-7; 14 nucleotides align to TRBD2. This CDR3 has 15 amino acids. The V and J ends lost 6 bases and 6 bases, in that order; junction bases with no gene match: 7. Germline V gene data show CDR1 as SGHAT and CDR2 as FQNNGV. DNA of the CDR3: TGTGCCAGCAGGAAACCGGGACTAGCGGGAGTCGAGCAGTACTTC. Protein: CASRKPGLAGVEQYF.

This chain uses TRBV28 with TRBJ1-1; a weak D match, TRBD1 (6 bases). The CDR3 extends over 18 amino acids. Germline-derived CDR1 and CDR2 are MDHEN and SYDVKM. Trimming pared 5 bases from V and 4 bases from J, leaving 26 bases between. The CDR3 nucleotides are TGTGCCAGCAGTCCCTTGCAGGGATCACAGGGTAGAAGCACTGAAGCTTTCTTT. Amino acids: CASSPLQGSQGRSTEAFF.

CDR3 nucleotide sequence: TGTGCCAGCAATCACGACAGGGGGGAGACCCAGTACTTC. Translating it yields CASNHDRGETQYF. The chain has TRBV25-1 and TRBJ2-5; 9 nucleotides match TRBD1. The CDR3 loop spans 13 amino acids. Germline trimming cut 7 bases from V and 5 bases from J; bases unmatched to any gene: 5. CDR1 is MGHDK and CDR2 is SYGVNS in the germline V gene.

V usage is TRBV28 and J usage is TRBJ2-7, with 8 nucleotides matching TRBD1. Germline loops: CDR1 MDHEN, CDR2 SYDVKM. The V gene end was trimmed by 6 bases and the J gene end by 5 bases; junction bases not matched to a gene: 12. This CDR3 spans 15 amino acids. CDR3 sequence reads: CASRSNRGVRNEQYF. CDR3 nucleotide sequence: TGTGCCAGCAGGTCGAACAGGGGGGTTCGCAACGAGCAGTACTTC. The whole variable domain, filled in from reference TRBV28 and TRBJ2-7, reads DVKVTQSSRYLVKRTGEKVFLECVQDMDHENMFWYRQDPGLGLRLIYFSYDVKMKEKGDIPEGYSVSREKKERFSLILESASTNQTSMYLCASRSNRGVRNEQYFGPGTRLTVT.

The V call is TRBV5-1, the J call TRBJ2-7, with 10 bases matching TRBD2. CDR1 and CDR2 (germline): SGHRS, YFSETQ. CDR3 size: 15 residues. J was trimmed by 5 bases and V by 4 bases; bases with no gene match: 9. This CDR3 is CASSISGRNTNEQYF. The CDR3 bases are TGCGCCAGCAGCATTAGCGGGAGGAACACCAACGAGCAGTACTTC.

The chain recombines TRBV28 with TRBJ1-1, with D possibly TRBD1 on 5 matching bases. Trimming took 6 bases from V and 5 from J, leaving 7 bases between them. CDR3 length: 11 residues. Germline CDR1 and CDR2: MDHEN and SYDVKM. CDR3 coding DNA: TGTGCCAGCAGGGGGCTGACTGAAGCTTTCTTT. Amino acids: CASRGLTEAFF.

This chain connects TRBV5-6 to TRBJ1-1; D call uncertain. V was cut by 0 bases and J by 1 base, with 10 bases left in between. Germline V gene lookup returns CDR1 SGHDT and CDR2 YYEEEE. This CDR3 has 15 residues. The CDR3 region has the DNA TGTGCCAGCAGCTTGGCACTTCAAACGAACACTGAAGCTTTCTTT. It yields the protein CASSLALQTNTEAFF.